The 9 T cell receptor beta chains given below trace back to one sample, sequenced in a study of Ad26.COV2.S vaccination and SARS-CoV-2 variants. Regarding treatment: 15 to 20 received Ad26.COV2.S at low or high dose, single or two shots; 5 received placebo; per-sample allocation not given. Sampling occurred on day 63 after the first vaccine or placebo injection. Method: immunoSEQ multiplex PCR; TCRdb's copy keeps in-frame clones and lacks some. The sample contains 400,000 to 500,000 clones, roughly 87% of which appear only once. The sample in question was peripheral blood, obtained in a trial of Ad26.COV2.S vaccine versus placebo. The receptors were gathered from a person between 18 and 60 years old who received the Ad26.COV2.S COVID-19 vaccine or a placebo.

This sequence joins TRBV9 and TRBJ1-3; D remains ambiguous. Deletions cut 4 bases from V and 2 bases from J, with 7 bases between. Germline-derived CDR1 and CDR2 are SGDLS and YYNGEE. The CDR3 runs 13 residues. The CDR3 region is CASSPAPGNTIYF. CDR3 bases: TGTGCCAGCAGCCCTGCCCCTGGAAACACCATATATTTT.

In DNA form, the CDR3 reads TGTGCCAGCAGTTACAGGTTGGACACTGAAGCTTTCTTT. The encoded protein is CASSYRLDTEAFF. V usage is TRBV12-3 or TRBV12-4 and J usage is TRBJ1-1, with D possibly matching TRBD1 (5 bases). Trimming stripped 4 bases from V and 3 bases from J, with 9 bases between. The CDR3 has 13 amino acids.

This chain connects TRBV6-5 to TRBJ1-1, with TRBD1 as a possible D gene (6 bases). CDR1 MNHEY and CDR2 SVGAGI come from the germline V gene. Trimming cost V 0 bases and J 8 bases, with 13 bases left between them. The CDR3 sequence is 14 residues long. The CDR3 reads CASSYSALQGEAFF. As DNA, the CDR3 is TGTGCCAGCAGTTACTCGGCTTTGCAGGGGGAAGCTTTCTTT.

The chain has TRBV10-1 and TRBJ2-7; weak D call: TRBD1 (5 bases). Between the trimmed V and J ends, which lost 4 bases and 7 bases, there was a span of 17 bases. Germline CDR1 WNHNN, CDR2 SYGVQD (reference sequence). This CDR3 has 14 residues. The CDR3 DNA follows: TGCGCCAGCAGTGGTGACAGACTCGATGGAGAGCAGTACTTC. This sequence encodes CASSGDRLDGEQYF.

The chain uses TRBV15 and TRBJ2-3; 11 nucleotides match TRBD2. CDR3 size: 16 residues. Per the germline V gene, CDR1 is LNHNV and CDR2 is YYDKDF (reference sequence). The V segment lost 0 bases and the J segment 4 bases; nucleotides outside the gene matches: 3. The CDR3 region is CATSRDELAGADTQYF. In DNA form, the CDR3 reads TGTGCCACCAGCAGAGATGAACTAGCGGGAGCAGATACGCAGTATTTT. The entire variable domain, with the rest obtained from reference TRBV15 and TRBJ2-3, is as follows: DAMVIQNPRYQVTQFGKPVTLSCSQTLNHNVMYWYQQKSSQAPKLLFHYYDKDFNNEADTPDNFQSRRPNTSFCFLDIRSPGLGDTAMYLCATSRDELAGADTQYFGPGTRLTVL.

The CDR3 nucleotides are TGTGCCAGCAGTTACGGGAGGAACACTGAAGCTTTCTTT. Its translation is CASSYGRNTEAFF. This rearrangement joins TRBV6-5 to TRBJ1-1; D is unclear. V was shortened by 2 bases and J by 1 base, with 5 bases between the two germline ends. There are 13 residues in the CDR3. CDR1 and CDR2 (germline): MNHEY, SVGAGI.

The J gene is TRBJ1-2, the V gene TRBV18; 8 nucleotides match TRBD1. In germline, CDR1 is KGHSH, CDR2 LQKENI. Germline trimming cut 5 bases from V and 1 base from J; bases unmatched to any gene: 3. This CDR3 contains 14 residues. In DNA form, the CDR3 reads TGTGCCAGCTCATCCGGACAGGGTAACTATGGCTACACCTTC. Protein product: CASSSGQGNYGYTF.

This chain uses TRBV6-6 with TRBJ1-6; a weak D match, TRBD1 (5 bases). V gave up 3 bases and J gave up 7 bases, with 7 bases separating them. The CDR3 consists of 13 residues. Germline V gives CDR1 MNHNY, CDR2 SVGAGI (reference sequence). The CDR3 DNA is TGTGCCAGCAGTTATGGGGACAATTCACCCCTCCACTTT. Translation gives CASSYGDNSPLHF.

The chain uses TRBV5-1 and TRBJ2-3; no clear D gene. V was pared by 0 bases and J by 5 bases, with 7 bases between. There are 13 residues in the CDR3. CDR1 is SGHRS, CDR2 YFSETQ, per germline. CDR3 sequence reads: CASSLGEGDTQYF. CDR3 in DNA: TGCGCCAGCAGCTTGGGGGAAGGAGATACGCAGTATTTT.